These 23 T cell receptor beta chains came from one sample sequenced in a study of blood T cell repertoires in COVID-19. Repertoires were generated with immunoSEQ multiplex PCR, while TCRdb's copy carries only in-frame clones and drops some. The table includes around 450,000 clones, approximately 90% detected once. The specimen sequenced was peripheral blood. All receptors come from a woman aged 25 to 39 with acute or convalescent COVID-19.

The chain couples TRBV5-1 to TRBJ1-1, with 9 bases that match TRBD1. This CDR3 is 14 amino acids long. The V gene end was trimmed by 4 bases and the J gene end by 5 bases; junction bases not matched to a gene: 6. The germline V gene has CDR1 SGHRS and CDR2 YFSETQ. CDR3: CASSRTGAETEAFF. The DNA of the CDR3 is TGCGCCAGCAGCCGGACAGGGGCCGAGACTGAAGCTTTCTTT.

The chain has TRBV11-2 and TRBJ2-3; D not resolved. The V and J ends lost 2 bases and 2 bases respectively, with 20 bases between them. Germline CDR1 is SGHAT and CDR2 is FQNNGV. The length of the CDR3 is 18 residues. The chain's CDR3 is CASSLSMWPPGHTDTQYF. DNA of the CDR3: TGTGCCAGCAGCTTAAGCATGTGGCCCCCTGGGCACACAGATACGCAGTATTTT.

The chain uses TRBV24-1 and TRBJ2-7; 9 nucleotides align to TRBD1. The V gene's germline CDR1 is KGHDR and CDR2 SFDVKD. The CDR3 is made up of 13 amino acids. With 12 bases clipped from V and 7 bases from J, the junction kept 12 bases outside the gene matches. CDR3 amino acids: CAVEGTGSSEQYF. The CDR3 nucleotides are TGTGCCGTTGAAGGGACAGGGTCTTCGGAGCAGTACTTC.

This clone has only one observation. This chain uses TRBV3-1 (or the pseudogene TRBV3-2) with TRBJ2-7; a possible D gene is TRBD1 (6 bases). The V and J ends lost 3 bases and 6 bases respectively, with 18 bases between them. The CDR3 spans 15 residues. Germline V lookup: CDR1 LGHDT, CDR2 YNNKEL (reference sequence). The DNA of the CDR3 is TGTGCCAGCAGCCAGGCCCGACAGGAGTCCGGCGAGCAGTACTTC. The encoded protein is CASSQARQESGEQYF.

The rearrangement uses TRBV6-5 and TRBJ1-1; D is perhaps TRBD1 (6 bases). Germline CDR1 MNHEY, CDR2 SVGAGI. Between the trimmed V and J ends, which lost 0 bases and 10 bases, there was a span of 12 bases. The CDR3 runs to 13 residues. In DNA, the CDR3 is TGTGCCAGCAGTTACTCGCGGGGGCAAGCAGCTTTCTTT. Protein product: CASSYSRGQAAFF.

Only a few counts were recorded for this clone. The chain employs TRBV4-1 and TRBJ2-3, with no clear D. The CDR3 contains 16 residues. The ends were cut back, 3 bases at V and 2 bases at J, with 15 bases in the middle. Germline-derived CDR1 and CDR2 are MGHRA and YSYEKL. This CDR3 is CASSQVDMGFTDTQYF. CDR3 DNA: TGCGCCAGCAGCCAGGTCGACATGGGTTTCACAGATACGCAGTATTTT.

This clone was seen a handful of times. This chain connects TRBV12-5 to TRBJ2-3; D perhaps matches TRBD1 (6 bases). CDR1 and CDR2 (germline): LGHNT, FRNRAP. The germline V and J ends were trimmed by 6 bases and 0 bases, with 13 bases remaining between them. The CDR3 consists of 15 residues. This CDR3 is CASGAGQQSTDTQYF. The CDR3 coding sequence is TGTGCTAGTGGCGCTGGACAGCAGAGCACAGATACGCAGTATTTT.

This sequence joins TRBV7-9 and TRBJ1-6, with a possible D match to TRBD1 (5 bases). This CDR3 has 16 amino acids. Looked up from germline, CDR1 is SEHNR and CDR2 is FQNEAQ (reference sequence). The V end lost 5 bases, the J end lost 7 bases, and 18 bases lay between the germline ends. The CDR3: CASSPRDWGPNSPLHF. The CDR3 DNA is TGTGCCAGCAGCCCTAGAGATTGGGGCCCGAATTCACCCCTCCACTTT.

The chain links TRBV5-4 to TRBJ2-3; D is perhaps TRBD2 (6 bases). This CDR3 comprises 14 residues. V lost 5 bases to trimming and J lost 0 bases, with 10 bases between them. Germline CDR1 reads SGHNT; CDR2 reads YYREEE (reference sequence). Written as DNA, the CDR3 is TGTGCCAGCAGATTTGGGGGGAGCACAGATACGCAGTATTTT. It yields the protein CASRFGGSTDTQYF.

V is TRBV27 and J is TRBJ1-2, with D perhaps matching TRBD1 (6 bases). V was pared by 4 bases and J by 6 bases, with 15 bases between. In germline, CDR1 is MNHEY, CDR2 SMNVEV (reference sequence). The CDR3 consists of 14 residues. CDR3 sequence reads: CASSSWTEGHGYTF. DNA for the CDR3: TGTGCCAGCAGTTCCTGGACAGAAGGGCATGGCTACACCTTC.

The CDR3 reads CASSPRTFATNEKLFF. The CDR3 DNA is TGTGCCAGCAGCCCGAGGACATTTGCAACTAATGAAAAACTGTTTTTT. This rearrangement joins TRBV5-6 to TRBJ1-4, with D possibly matching TRBD1 (5 bases). The CDR3 has 16 residues. The V and J ends lost 4 bases and 0 bases respectively, with 13 bases between them. The V gene's germline CDR1 is SGHDT and CDR2 YYEEEE.

The chain is built from TRBV4-1 and TRBJ2-7; no reliable D call. Germline assignment: CDR1 MGHRA and CDR2 YSYEKL. Trimming cost V 1 base and J 2 bases, with 15 bases left between them. The CDR3 runs 16 residues. The DNA for the CDR3 is TGCGCCAGCAGCCAAGCCTGGAGCGACTTAACCTACGAGCAGTACTTC. Encoded protein: CASSQAWSDLTYEQYF.

This chain uses TRBV3-1 (or the pseudogene TRBV3-2) with TRBJ2-1; TRBD1 agrees at 8 bases. Germline CDR1 LGHDT, CDR2 YNNKEL (reference sequence). The CDR3 sequence is 15 residues long. J gave up 3 bases and V 4 bases, and 5 bases lay outside the gene matches. The CDR3 sequence is CASSLQGTGYNEQFF. The CDR3 DNA sequence: TGTGCCAGCAGCCTACAAGGGACAGGCTACAATGAGCAGTTCTTC.

The chain carries TRBV6-6 and TRBJ2-1; D is perhaps TRBD2 (6 bases). CDR1 and CDR2 from the germline V gene are MNHNY and SVGAGI (reference sequence). V was pared by 2 bases and J by 5 bases, with 13 bases between. There are 15 residues in the CDR3. This CDR3 is CASSYRGRMNNEQFF. CDR3 coding DNA: TGTGCCAGCAGTTACCGGGGGAGAATGAACAATGAGCAGTTCTTC.

The count of this clone is one. Within the sample, other DNA sequences also encode this same CDR3. The chain has TRBV6-5 and TRBJ2-1; D is ambiguous. The CDR3 is made up of 13 amino acids. In germline, CDR1 is MNHEY, CDR2 SVGAGI. Trimming shortened V by 8 bases and J by 0 bases, and 8 bases separated the two germline ends. The CDR3 spells CASGQSSYNEQFF. The CDR3 DNA sequence: TGTGCCAGCGGGCAGAGCTCCTACAATGAGCAGTTCTTC.

The chain combines TRBV28 with TRBJ2-5; 8 bases are shared with TRBD2. This CDR3 is 13 amino acids long. Germline V lookup: CDR1 MDHEN, CDR2 SYDVKM. The junction had 4 bases not matched to a gene; V was cut back by 6 bases and J by 4 bases. The CDR3 reads CASSAGGPETQYF. The CDR3 DNA is TGTGCCAGCAGCGCGGGGGGCCCAGAGACCCAGTACTTC.

The V gene is TRBV10-2, the J gene TRBJ1-5; tentative D call: TRBD1 (5 bases). The CDR3 runs 13 residues. V was trimmed by 8 bases and J by 3 bases, leaving 11 bases between them. The V gene's germline CDR1 is WSHSY and CDR2 SAAADI. In nucleotides, the CDR3 is TGCGCCAGCGACGGAGGGGCCAATCAGCCCCAGCATTTT. This translates into CASDGGANQPQHF.

This clone was seen a single time. The gene calls are TRBV10-3 and TRBJ2-3; no firm D call. The CDR3 loop spans 15 amino acids. Trimming pared 11 bases from V and 1 base from J, leaving 19 bases between. Germline assignment: CDR1 ENHRY and CDR2 SYGVKD. CDR3 residues: CAAGSPRVGTDTQYF. CDR3 DNA sequence: TGTGCCGCCGGTAGTCCCCGGGTGGGCACAGATACGCAGTATTTT.

The chain joins TRBV3-1 (or the pseudogene TRBV3-2) to TRBJ2-3; 8 nucleotides agree with TRBD2. V trimming: 4 bases; J trimming: 1 base; junction bases outside the gene matches: 7. The CDR3 has 16 residues. CDR1 and CDR2 from the germline V gene are LGHDT and YNNKEL (reference sequence). The CDR3 sequence: CASSLAGGGGTDTQYF. CDR3 in DNA: TGTGCCAGCAGCCTGGCGGGGGGTGGCGGCACAGATACGCAGTATTTT.

This sequence joins TRBV10-1 and TRBJ2-2; the match to TRBD1 covers 7 bases. The germline gives CDR1 WNHNN, CDR2 SYGVQD (reference sequence). The V gene end was trimmed by 6 bases and the J gene end by 4 bases; junction bases not matched to a gene: 11. This CDR3 contains 16 residues. CDR3 amino acids: CASSPYRGEGTGELFF. The CDR3 DNA reads TGCGCCAGCAGCCCCTACAGGGGAGAGGGCACCGGGGAGCTGTTTTTT.

The chain links TRBV27 to TRBJ1-2, with D unresolved. Between the trimmed V and J ends, which lost 3 bases and 2 bases, there was a span of 10 bases. The CDR3 covers 14 residues. Looked up from germline, CDR1 is MNHEY and CDR2 is SMNVEV (reference sequence). The CDR3 bases are TGTGCCAGCAGTTTGGGCAGGATGAACTATGGCTACACCTTC. This codes for CASSLGRMNYGYTF.

The chain combines TRBV7-2 with TRBJ2-5, with 7 bases that match TRBD2. The germline V gene has CDR1 SGHTA and CDR2 FQGNSA. V lost 5 bases, J lost 2 bases, and 2 bases stayed unmatched. The CDR3 is 13 residues long. CDR3 DNA: TGTGCCAGCAGCCGGGACTATCAAGAGACCCAGTACTTC. It translates to CASSRDYQETQYF.

This clone was detected only once. The V and J genes are TRBV5-1 and TRBJ1-2; D unresolved. This CDR3 region has 13 residues. Germline V gene data show CDR1 as SGHRS and CDR2 as YFSETQ. V was trimmed by 0 bases and J by 5 bases, leaving 8 bases between them. CDR3 bases: TGCGCCAGCAGCTTGGCCACGGGATATGGCTACACCTTC. It is translated as CASSLATGYGYTF. The full variable domain, in which reference TRBV5-1 and TRBJ1-2 provide the parts outside the CDR3, is KAGVTQTPRYLIKTRGQQVTLSCSPISGHRSVSWYQQTPGQGLQFLFEYFSETQRNKGNFPGRFSGRQFSNSRSEMNVSTLELGDSALYLCASSLATGYGYTFGSGTRLTVV.